Reported below is one T cell receptor beta chain. This CDR3 comprises 13 residues. Trimming cost V 5 bases and J 8 bases; bases outside gene matches: 7. CDR1 is SGDLS and CDR2 is YYNGEE in the germline V gene. These data belong to a study of T cell changes during pregnancy in multiple sclerosis. The data were produced by immunoSEQ multiplex PCR, yet TCRdb's version contains in-frame clones alone and is incomplete. Of some 89,000 clones in the sample, about 94% were seen once. This rearrangement joins TRBV9 to TRBJ2-1, with 7 bases identical to TRBD2. The sample consisted of peripheral blood, taken in the third trimester of pregnancy. The TCR originated in a female donor with multiple sclerosis, enrolled in a pregnancy study. DNA of the CDR3: TGTGCCAGCAGATCACTAGCGACCGATGAGCAGTTCTTC. Protein sequence: CASRSLATDEQFF.